A selection of T cell receptor beta chains follows, all from one sample in a study of blood T cell repertoires in COVID-19. Method: immunoSEQ multiplex PCR; TCRdb's copy keeps in-frame clones and lacks some. The sample yields 150,000 to 180,000 clones, roughly 89% seen once. Sequencing input: peripheral blood. Receptors originate from a man aged 45-65 years with acute or convalescent COVID-19. Each CDR3 is given with its conserved first and last residue. D genes are given only for firm matches. Size is omitted from some rows. Given values are once, few, many or a class for expanded clones.

J: TRBJ2-3; D: TRBD2; V: TRBV7-2; size: NA; DNA: TGTGCCAGCAGCTTAGGTGTTAGCGGGGGAGGCCAAGATACGCAGTATTTT; CDR3: CASSLGVSGGGQDTQYF
J: TRBJ2-5; D: TRBD1; V: TRBV25-1; size: NA; DNA: TGTGCCAGCAGTGACCCCCGGGACAGGGGGCGAGAAGAGACCCAGTACTTC; CDR3: CASSDPRDRGREETQYF
J: TRBJ1-6; D: NA; V: TRBV7-2; size: once; DNA: TGTGCCAGCAGCCGGAATTCACCCCTCCACTTT; CDR3: CASSRNSPLHF
J: TRBJ2-5; D: TRBD2; V: TRBV5-1; size: NA; DNA: TGCGCCAGCAGCGGCTCCCTGGGGGGAGGGCCCCAAGAGACCCAGTACTTC; CDR3: CASSGSLGGGPQETQYF
J: TRBJ1-2; D: NA; V: TRBV20-1; size: few; DNA: TGCAGTGCTAGACGGGGTATAGACTACACCTTC; CDR3: CSARRGIDYTF
J: TRBJ2-3; D: TRBD2; V: TRBV4-1; size: NA; DNA: TGCGCCAGCAGCCTACACGCGGGTGGGCCCAGCGGGGGGAACACAGATACGCAGTATTTT; CDR3: CASSLHAGGPSGGNTDTQYF
J: TRBJ2-5; D: NA; V: TRBV6-5; size: NA; DNA: TGTGCCAGCAGGGGACACGATTCGGAGACCCAGTACTTC; CDR3: CASRGHDSETQYF
J: TRBJ1-4; D: TRBD1; V: TRBV5-5; size: NA; DNA: TGTGCCAGCAGCGGGGGTGCGCAGGGGGCAGGCTTCGGCGAAAAACTGTTTTTT; CDR3: CASSGGAQGAGFGEKLFF
J: TRBJ1-1; D: NA; V: TRBV28; size: NA; DNA: TGTGCCAGCAGTCCGGACAGAGACTCTGAAGCTTTCTTT; CDR3: CASSPDRDSEAFF
J: TRBJ2-3; D: NA; V: TRBV7-3; size: NA; DNA: TGTGCCAGCAGCTTAACAGGGGCCAAAGATACGCAGTATTTT; CDR3: CASSLTGAKDTQYF
J: TRBJ2-5; D: NA; V: TRBV5-4; size: NA; DNA: TGTGCCAGCAGCTTGGAGAGGAAGCCCCCAGAGACCCAGTACTTC; CDR3: CASSLERKPPETQYF
J: TRBJ2-1; D: TRBD2; V: TRBV7-2; size: NA; DNA: TGTGCCAGCAGCTTAGGGCCCTCAGCGGGGGGCTACAATGAGCAGTTCTTC; CDR3: CASSLGPSAGGYNEQFF
J: TRBJ2-2; D: TRBD1; V: TRBV27; size: NA; DNA: TGTGCCAGCAGGGGCAGGGGGCTTGTCGGCGGGGAGCTGTTTTTT; CDR3: CASRGRGLVGGELFF
J: TRBJ1-1; D: TRBD1; V: TRBV5-1; size: NA; DNA: TGCGCCAGCAGCCCTAGGGACAGGCTTAACACTGAAGCTTTCTTT; CDR3: CASSPRDRLNTEAFF
J: TRBJ2-3; D: TRBD2; V: TRBV4-2; size: NA; DNA: TGTGCCAGCAGCCAGGGCGGGGGGGACACAGATACGCAGTATTTT; CDR3: CASSQGGGDTDTQYF
J: TRBJ2-3; D: TRBD1; V: TRBV2; size: NA; DNA: TGTGCCAGCACCACACAGGGGGCTTTTTTAGATACGCAGTATTTT; CDR3: CASTTQGAFLDTQYF
J: TRBJ1-2; D: TRBD1; V: TRBV6-1; size: NA; DNA: TGTGCCAGCAGTGAGGACGGGACAGGCCGAGGGGGCTATGGCTACACCTTC; CDR3: CASSEDGTGRGGYGYTF
J: TRBJ1-5; D: NA; V: TRBV27; size: NA; DNA: TGTGCCAGCAGAACAGGGTCCCCCAATCAGCCCCAGCATTTT; CDR3: CASRTGSPNQPQHF
J: TRBJ2-5; D: TRBD2; V: TRBV6-5; size: NA; DNA: TGTGCCAGCAGCGCGCCCGGGACTAGACAGACCCAGTACTTC; CDR3: CASSAPGTRQTQYF
J: TRBJ1-6; D: NA; V: TRBV28; size: NA; DNA: TGTGCCAGCAGCAGGGAGGCTGCTTCACCCCTCCACTTT; CDR3: CASSREAASPLHF
J: TRBJ2-7; D: NA; V: TRBV6-5; size: NA; DNA: TGTGCCAGCAGTTACCGGGAAACCTACGAGCAGTACTTC; CDR3: CASSYRETYEQYF
J: TRBJ2-5; D: TRBD2; V: TRBV3-1/TRBV3-2; size: NA; DNA: TGTGCCAGCAGCCATTCTAGCGGGGGGGGCGCAGAGACCCAGTACTTC; CDR3: CASSHSSGGGAETQYF
J: TRBJ1-1; D: TRBD1; V: TRBV27; size: NA; DNA: TGTGCCAGCAGCTTACTCCCGGGACAGGGGTTCTTTCGGAAAACTGAAGCTTTCTTT; CDR3: CASSLLPGQGFFRKTEAFF
J: TRBJ2-1; D: NA; V: TRBV19; size: NA; DNA: TGTGCCAGTAGTTTCCTCCAGGGGGGCTCCTACAATGAGCAGTTCTTC; CDR3: CASSFLQGGSYNEQFF
J: TRBJ2-3; D: NA; V: TRBV9; size: NA; DNA: TGTGCCAGCAGCGTAGTAGGGGGGGGCACAGATACGCAGTATTTT; CDR3: CASSVVGGGTDTQYF
J: TRBJ1-2; D: TRBD1; V: TRBV3-1/TRBV3-2; size: once; DNA: TGTGCCAGCAGCCGGGAACAGGGGAAGTACTATGGCTACACCTTC; CDR3: CASSREQGKYYGYTF
J: TRBJ1-1; D: NA; V: TRBV4-3; size: NA; DNA: TGCGCCAGCAGCCAAAGGAGGGCGAACACTGAAGCTTTCTTT; CDR3: CASSQRRANTEAFF
J: TRBJ1-1; D: NA; V: TRBV6-5; size: NA; DNA: TGTGCCAGCACCGAACTGGGGAGTGGAATTGAAGCTTTCTTT; CDR3: CASTELGSGIEAFF
J: TRBJ2-5; D: NA; V: TRBV9; size: NA; DNA: TGTGCCAGCAGCGTGGCAGAAGAGACCCAGTACTTC; CDR3: CASSVAEETQYF
J: TRBJ2-7; D: NA; V: TRBV5-4; size: once; DNA: TGTGCCAGCAGCACGGGACATACCAGCTCCTACGAGCAGTACTTC; CDR3: CASSTGHTSSYEQYF
J: TRBJ1-1; D: TRBD1; V: TRBV9; size: NA; DNA: TGTGCCAGCAGCGTAGCTCTGGCCCCGGGACAGTCCCCTGAAGCTTTCTTT; CDR3: CASSVALAPGQSPEAFF
J: TRBJ2-1; D: NA; V: TRBV3-1/TRBV3-2; size: NA; DNA: TGTGCCAGCAGCCGTAAGGGAGGAGGGTACAATGAGCAGTTCTTC; CDR3: CASSRKGGGYNEQFF
J: TRBJ2-7; D: NA; V: TRBV3-1/TRBV3-2; size: once; DNA: TGTGCCAGCAGCCTGATGGGAGGCCGCGGCCAGGGCGAGCAGTACTTC; CDR3: CASSLMGGRGQGEQYF
J: TRBJ2-1; D: TRBD2; V: TRBV3-1/TRBV3-2; size: NA; DNA: TGTGCCAGCAGCCCCCGACTAGCGGGAGGTGATGAGCAGTTCTTC; CDR3: CASSPRLAGGDEQFF
J: TRBJ1-3; D: NA; V: TRBV7-3; size: once; DNA: TGTGCCAGCAGCTTACAGACTGGAAACACCATATATTTT; CDR3: CASSLQTGNTIYF
J: TRBJ2-7; D: TRBD2; V: TRBV7-8; size: NA; DNA: TGTGCCAGCAGCTTAGTAGCTAGCGGGAGTACTTACGAGCAGTACTTC; CDR3: CASSLVASGSTYEQYF
J: TRBJ2-7; D: NA; V: TRBV6-6; size: NA; DNA: TGTGCCAGCAGTTCCAATGCAGGACGGGACTACGAGCAGTACTTC; CDR3: CASSSNAGRDYEQYF
J: TRBJ2-3; D: TRBD2; V: TRBV11-2; size: few; DNA: TGTGCCAGCAGCTCTCCGACTAGCGGGGGGGTAAATACGCAGTATTTT; CDR3: CASSSPTSGGVNTQYF
J: TRBJ1-2; D: NA; V: TRBV24-1; size: once; DNA: TGTGCCACCAGTGAAACCCCCGCGGGAGGGAGAGTTGGCTACACCTTC; CDR3: CATSETPAGGRVGYTF
J: TRBJ2-3; D: TRBD2; V: TRBV5-1; size: NA; DNA: TGCGCCAGCAGCTCAGCAGCGGGAGTCGGGACAGATACGCAGTATTTT; CDR3: CASSSAAGVGTDTQYF